The T cell receptor (beta chain) under discussion was sequenced for a study of control samples from healthy donors and cancer patients. Profiling relied on immunoSEQ multiplex PCR, and the TCRdb table lists in-frame clones only, not all of them. Of some 110,000 clones listed, about 83% are singletons. The length of the CDR3 is 14 residues. V lost 0 bases and J lost 5, with 8 bases in between. Germline lookup yields CDR1 SGHAT and CDR2 FQNNGV. Sample: blood. The rearrangement uses TRBV11-2 and TRBJ1-5, with a possible D match to TRBD1 (5 bases). The source of this sequence is a woman in her forties or fifties in good health. CDR3 amino acids: CASSLDGGDQPQHF. CDR3 in DNA: TGTGCCAGCAGCTTAGATGGGGGGGATCAGCCCCAGCATTTT.